This record looks at one T cell receptor (beta chain) sequence and its context. This record belongs to a study of blood T cell repertoires in COVID-19. Study-level background: The study drew acute and convalescent COVID-19 samples from the United States, Italy and Spain. PBMCs, B-cell-depleted T cells, or T cells provided the cDNA or gDNA that made up the material.

The CDR3 spans 12 residues. V lost 3 bases and J lost 6, with 8 bases in between. The germline CDR1 and CDR2 sequences are SGHRS and YFSETQ. Original analysis: Reference gene primer amplification yielded estimated nucleated cell counts. Sequenced by immunoSEQ multiplex PCR; TCRdb stores in-frame clones only, minus some. That table furnishes V, J and clone size, whereas the DNA furnished D and trimming. The sample records over 70,000 clones, around 85% being singletons. The sequenced sample was peripheral blood. The J gene is TRBJ2-3, the V gene TRBV5-1; D gene uncertain. The receptor's source is a man older than 75 with acute or convalescent COVID-19. CDR3 sequence reads: CASSSLMDTQYF. DNA for the CDR3: TGCGCCAGCAGCTCCTTAATGGATACGCAGTATTTT.